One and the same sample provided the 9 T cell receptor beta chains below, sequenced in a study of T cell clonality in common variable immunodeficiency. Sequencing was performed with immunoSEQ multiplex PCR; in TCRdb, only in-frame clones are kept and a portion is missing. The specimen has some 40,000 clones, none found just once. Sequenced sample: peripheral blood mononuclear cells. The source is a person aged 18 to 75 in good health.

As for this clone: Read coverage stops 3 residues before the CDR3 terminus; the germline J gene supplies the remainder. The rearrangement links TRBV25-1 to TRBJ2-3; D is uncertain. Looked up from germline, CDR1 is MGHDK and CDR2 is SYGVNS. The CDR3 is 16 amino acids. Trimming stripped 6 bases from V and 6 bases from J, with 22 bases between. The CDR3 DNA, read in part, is TGTGCCAGCAGCCCCGCGAGAAGCGCCTTTCGGGATACG. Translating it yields CASSPARSAFRDT. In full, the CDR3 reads CASSPARSAFRDTQYF. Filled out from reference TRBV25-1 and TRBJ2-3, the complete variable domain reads EADIYQTPRYLVIGTGKKITLECSQTMGHDKMYWYQQDPGMELHLIHYSYGVNSTEKGDLSSESTVSRIRTEHFPLTLESARPSHTSQYLCASSPARSAFRDTQYFGPGTRLTVL.

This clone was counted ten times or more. CDR3 region: CAITALVGHGYTF. The sequenced CDR3 bases are TGTGCCATCACGGCCTTGGTGGGCCATGGC. The chain uses TRBV12-3 or TRBV12-4 and TRBJ1-2; D not certain. The CDR3 end is not reached by the read, which stops 3 residues before it; the germline J gene fills it in. The CDR3 contains 13 residues. V was cut by 10 bases and J by 6 bases, with 18 bases left in between.

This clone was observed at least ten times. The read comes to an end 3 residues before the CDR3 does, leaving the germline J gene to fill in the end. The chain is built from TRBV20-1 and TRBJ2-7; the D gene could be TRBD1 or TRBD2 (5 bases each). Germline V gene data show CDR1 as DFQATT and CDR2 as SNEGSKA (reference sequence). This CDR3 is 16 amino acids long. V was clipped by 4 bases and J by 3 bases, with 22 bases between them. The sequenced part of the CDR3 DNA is TGCAGTGCTAATAAGCAGAGGGGTAGCAAAATCTACGAG. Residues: CSANKQRGSKIYE. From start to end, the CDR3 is CSANKQRGSKIYEQYF.

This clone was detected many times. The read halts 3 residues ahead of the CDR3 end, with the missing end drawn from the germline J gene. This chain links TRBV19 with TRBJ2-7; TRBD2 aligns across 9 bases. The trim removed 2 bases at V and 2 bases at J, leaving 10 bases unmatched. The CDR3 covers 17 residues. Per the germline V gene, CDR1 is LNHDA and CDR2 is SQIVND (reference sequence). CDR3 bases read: TGTGCCAGTAGTATAACCCTGAGCGGGAGGATCCCCTACGAG. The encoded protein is CASSITLSGRIPYE. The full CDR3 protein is CASSITLSGRIPYEQYF.

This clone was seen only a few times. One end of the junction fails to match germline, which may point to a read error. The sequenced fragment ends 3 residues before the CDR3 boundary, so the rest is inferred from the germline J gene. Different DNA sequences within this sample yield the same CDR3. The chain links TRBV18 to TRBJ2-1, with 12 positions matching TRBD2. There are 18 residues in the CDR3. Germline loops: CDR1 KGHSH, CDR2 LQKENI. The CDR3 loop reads CASSPPPKTSGRRNEQFF. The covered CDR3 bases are TGTGCCAGCTCCCCACCCCCTAAGACTAGCGGGAGACGGAATGAG.

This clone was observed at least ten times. The CDR3 DNA, read in part, is TGCGCCAGCAGCCAAGATCTCGACAATGAG. Translated, it gives CASSQDLDNE. The full-length CDR3 reads as CASSQDLDNEQFF. The rearrangement joins TRBV4-1 to TRBJ2-1, with no clear D. The missing CDR3 end, 3 residues past where the read stops, is filled in from the germline J gene. Germline values: CDR1 MGHRA, CDR2 YSYEKL. V was clipped by 0 bases and J by 5 bases, with 5 bases between them. CDR3 length: 13 amino acids.

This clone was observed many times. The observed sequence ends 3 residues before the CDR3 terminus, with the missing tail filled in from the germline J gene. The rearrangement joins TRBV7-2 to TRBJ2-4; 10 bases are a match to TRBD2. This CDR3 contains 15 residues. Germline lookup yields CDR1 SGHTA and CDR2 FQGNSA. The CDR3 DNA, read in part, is TGTGCCAGCAGCTTAGGCGATCGACTAGCGGGTTCT. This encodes CASSLGDRLAGS. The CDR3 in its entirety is CASSLGDRLAGSQYF.

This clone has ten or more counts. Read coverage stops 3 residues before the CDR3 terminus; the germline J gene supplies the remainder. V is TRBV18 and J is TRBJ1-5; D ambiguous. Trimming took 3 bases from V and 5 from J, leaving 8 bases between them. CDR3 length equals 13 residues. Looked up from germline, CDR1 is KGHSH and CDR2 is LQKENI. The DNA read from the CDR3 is TGTGCCAGCTCACCCGACGGGGATCAGCCC. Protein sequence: CASSPDGDQP. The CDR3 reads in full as CASSPDGDQPQHF.

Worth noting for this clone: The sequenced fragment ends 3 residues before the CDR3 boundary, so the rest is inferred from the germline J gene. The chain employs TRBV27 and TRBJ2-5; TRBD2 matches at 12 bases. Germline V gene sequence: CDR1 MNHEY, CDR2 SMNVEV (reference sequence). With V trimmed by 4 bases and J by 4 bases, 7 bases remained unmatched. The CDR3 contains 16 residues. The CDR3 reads CASSSLRLAGVETQYF. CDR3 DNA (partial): TGTGCCAGCAGTTCCCTCAGACTAGCGGGAGTAGAGACC.